This TCR beta chain was retrieved from a study of T cells in Graves' hyperthyroidism and ophthalmopathy. Turning to the study itself: Blood was drawn when the patient was first diagnosed and still untreated.

Amplification yielded TCR beta CDR3 regions, with RNA transcripts as the source. The TCR CDR3 first-round RT-PCR relied on the HTBI primer set. A single record per CDR3 protein comes from TCRdb applying MiXCR to the multiplex PCR reads. The table shows about 52,000 distinct CDR3 sequences, with 48% occurring only once. Investigators excluded patients with uncontrolled infection, other autoimmune disease, pregnancy or lactation. PBMCs were obtained from 9.5 to 10 ml fresh peripheral blood. Germline V gene lookup returns CDR1 SGDLS and CDR2 YYNGEE. This CDR3 is built from 15 residues. The trim removed 3 bases at V and 5 bases at J, leaving 8 bases unmatched. Whole-study findings and limits: Researchers found most expanded thyroid clonotypes above 0.001 in blood as well.

At least ten counts were recorded for this clonotype. Its antigen is unknown. V usage is TRBV9 and J usage is TRBJ2-5; 9 nucleotides line up with TRBD2. The sample was blood. The origin of this receptor is a woman aged 45-60 years with Graves' ophthalmopathy. CDR3 coding DNA: TGTGCCAGCAGCGCAGGAGGCGGGAGGGACGAGACCCAGTACTTC. Translated, it gives CASSAGGGRDETQYF.